These T cell receptor beta chains were read from a single sample in a study of blood T cells in healthy people across ages. TCRdb independently ran MiXCR on the 5' RACE reads; one entry per CDR3 protein. There are 600,000 or so distinct CDR3 sequences in the sample; about 30% occur only once, and around 16% lies in the top ten. Sequences were obtained from blood. The receptors stem from a woman at least 80 years old in good health. Each CDR3 is given without its conserved first and last residue. Fields, in order: V gene, CDR3 protein.

>TRBV28
ASSRQGFGMNTEAF
>TRBV9
ASSASGVGGDINYGYT
>TRBV6-2/TRBV6-3
AITPAGANVLT
>TRBV11-2
ASSWGQGQETQY
>TRBV20-1
SARKGPPDTGELF
>TRBV20-1
SAREASSTDTQY
>TRBV6-1
ASTLAGGRGSYNEQF
>TRBV4-2
ASSPRGLADNNEQF
>TRBV6-1
ASSEALALTGELF
>TRBV7-2
ASSLDRGGYNEQF
>TRBV7-2
ASTPGGRAGANVLT
>TRBV2
ASSLYGANNEQF
>TRBV20-1
SARDLRDRAQVGNQPQH
>TRBV20-1
SASRTVQSPYEQY
>TRBV20-1
SASRTSGGVDTQY
>TRBV6-5
ASTPGGSYEQY
>TRBV6-5
ASSYLPVRQWRYSNQPQH
>TRBV20-1
SARASRREGTDTQY
>TRBV27
ASTLGTDRDYGYT
>TRBV20-1
SATGQQETQY
>TRBV20-1
SARLGDTQY
>TRBV7-9
ASSSTSGHSYNEQF
>TRBV29-1
SVDHLQGQEGYT
>TRBV20-1
SARDRTLSQH
>TRBV4-2
ASSQLLAGVQETQY
>TRBV28
ASRPTGTPSYGYT
>TRBV5-1
ASSLGTSGATYEQY
>TRBV4-2
ASSQEGFQESQY
>TRBV29-1
SGTPQRNTEAF
>TRBV6-2/TRBV6-3
ASSYGFRVGNIQY
>TRBV7-2
ASSHPRTGELF
>TRBV11-1
ASSWDRAEQY
>TRBV3-1
ASSQENSFNAPLH
>TRBV5-1
ASSGGQRFNYGYT
>TRBV4-1
ASSQDGQQETQY
>TRBV7-6
ASSLGTTDWGGVFPYEQY
>TRBV2
ASGETSGGYNEQF
>TRBV20-1
SARGGWWGRETQY
>TRBV28
ASRPPRRTGDEKLF
>TRBV12-3/TRBV12-4
ASSLIAGNENEQF
>TRBV11-3
ASSLRGGTENEQF
>TRBV7-9
ASSFLRDGGSPLH